This note documents a single T cell receptor beta chain sequence. Its antigen is not yet known. No base-level quality is on record; no much larger clone is a single base apart. This record comes from a study of cytomegalovirus exposure and HLA in healthy donors (dated by TCRdb to about 2017). Concerning the study at large: A later analysis indicated that the roughly 130 validation repertoires were generated on the platform also employed for the approximately 700 repertoires of the first cohort. Besides the first cohort of more than 650 subjects, a separate validation cohort made up of 90 to 150 different subjects was used. To predict cytomegalovirus infection status, the study brought together high-throughput TCR immunosequencing, statistical association of individual TCRs with disease status, and machine learning. The study aimed to test whether signatures of past pathogen exposure could be identified by cataloging public T cell receptors.

Study-wide conclusions, independent of this receptor: While some public TCRs were present in many individuals, most TCR sequences turned up only very rarely across donors. In a later analysis, TCRs clustered in the first cohort were found to also tend to co-occur in the 120 validation repertoires, with around 94% of cluster scores above 0. In both the original and validation cohorts, the classifier was reported to diagnose cytomegalovirus status with high specificity and sensitivity. A total of fewer than 200 TCR beta chains were listed by the study as associated with cytomegalovirus. A later analysis had no HLA typing for the validation cohort, so co-occurrence there was scored across all 120 or so repertoires. It was suggested by the authors that the approach could potentially be generalized to other disease states and immunological phenotypes. Three of the identified cytomegalovirus-associated TCR beta chains were confirmed in vitro to be specific for cytomegalovirus antigens.

CDR1 and CDR2, per the germline V gene, are ENHRY and SYGVKD. V has 9 bases trimmed and J has 5 bases trimmed; junction bases matching no gene number 6. The CDR3 runs 13 residues from the cysteine to the phenylalanine. Left in the record is the CDR3 DNA by itself, 39 bases read in frame from the first base. Separate from the roughly 630-subject first cohort, the validation cohort of more than 90 subjects was the group to which the donors belonged. The method behind the library was the immunoSEQ multiplex PCR assay. Turning to the authors' computational methods: A statistical classification framework was built to diagnose cytomegalovirus status from the catalog of TCR beta chain sequences. TCRdb re-hosts the immuneACCESS table, in-frame sequences only. Its copies lack some clones; in the studies checked, an unresolved V gene accounts for under half of them, and the cause for the rest is not known. V, J and clone size are taken as reported in that table, and D and trimming were inferred from the DNA itself. For this sample the table gives 100,000 to 150,000 clones, of which roughly nine tenths were detected only once. Approximately 1.2% of the sample is taken by the ten largest.

The V and J genes are TRBV10-3 and TRBJ2-3, and 9 junctional nucleotides match TRBD1. The receptor was derived from a woman aged 18-30 years in good health and CMV-seronegative. Specimen: PBMCs. The DNA sequence is TGTGCCATAGAAAGACAGGGGGGAGATACGCAGTATTTT. It translates to CAIERQGGDTQYF.